This T cell receptor (beta chain) was recorded in a study of identical twins. Between the trimmed V and J ends, which lost 6 bases and 6 bases, there was a span of 20 bases. The CDR3 is made up of 15 amino acids. This clonotype has just a few counts. Every one of the donors was a healthy Caucasian. A universal primer site arose from template switching, and cDNA bore unique molecular identifiers. Via MiXCR, TCRdb re-called the 5' RACE reads, giving one row per CDR3 protein. The table has 250,000 to 350,000 distinct CDR3 sequences, roughly 10% seen once. Another study also made use of these data, one on yellow fever vaccine responses in identical twins.

The clonotype originates from a woman under 30 in good health. Input material: CD8+ T cells sorted from blood. The chain uses TRBV12-3 or TRBV12-4 and TRBJ1-2; unclear D gene. The CDR3 loop is CASSQLHFTRDGYTF. The CDR3 DNA sequence: TGTGCCAGCAGCCAACTCCATTTCACTCGGGATGGCTACACCTTC.